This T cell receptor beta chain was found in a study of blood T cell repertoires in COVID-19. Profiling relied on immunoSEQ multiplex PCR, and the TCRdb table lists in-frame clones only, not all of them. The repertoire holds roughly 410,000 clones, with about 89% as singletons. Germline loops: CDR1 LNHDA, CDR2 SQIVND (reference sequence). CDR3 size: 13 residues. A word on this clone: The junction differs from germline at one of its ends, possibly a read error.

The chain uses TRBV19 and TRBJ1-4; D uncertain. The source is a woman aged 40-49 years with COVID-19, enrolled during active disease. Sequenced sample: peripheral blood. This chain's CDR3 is CASSIGRDEKLFF. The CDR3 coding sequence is TGTGCCAGTAGCATAGGGAGGGATGAAAAACTGTTTTTT.